The next 23 T cell receptor beta chains were all read from a single sample in a study of control samples from healthy donors and cancer patients. Generated by immunoSEQ multiplex PCR, the TCRdb table keeps only in-frame clones and is missing some. The sample records approximately 150,000 clones, 70% to 90% being singletons. The specimen was blood. These receptors were collected from a young man in good health.

Worth noting for this clone: This sample also contains other DNA sequences that code for the same CDR3. The chain combines TRBV7-2 with TRBJ1-1; D uncertain. Deletions cut 1 base from V and 1 base from J, with 4 bases between. The CDR3 spans 13 residues. Germline V gene data show CDR1 as SGHTA and CDR2 as FQGNSA. This chain's CDR3 is CASSLDRNTEAFF. Here the CDR3 DNA reads TGTGCCAGCAGCTTAGACAGGAACACTGAAGCTTTCTTT.

The rearrangement links TRBV6-1 to TRBJ2-5, with 8 bases that match TRBD2. The germline gives CDR1 MNHNS, CDR2 SASEGT. The CDR3 is made up of 16 amino acids. V was pared by 0 bases and J by 2 bases, with 5 bases of the junction left unmatched. In DNA, the CDR3 is TGTGCCAGCAGTGAAGCGCGGGCTAGCGGGCAAGAGACCCAGTACTTC. Its translation is CASSEARASGQETQYF.

This chain links TRBV28 with TRBJ1-6; possibly TRBD1 for D (5 bases). Trimming removed 11 bases at V and 8 bases at J, with 16 bases between. Germline values: CDR1 MDHEN, CDR2 SYDVKM. This CDR3 contains 13 residues. CDR3 residues: CAPLRGSHSPLHF. The CDR3 DNA sequence: TGTGCCCCCCTGCGGGGGTCCCATTCACCCCTCCACTTT.

The V call is TRBV5-8, the J call TRBJ1-4; 11 nucleotides agree with TRBD1. The CDR3 has 15 residues. Germline V lookup: CDR1 SGHTS, CDR2 YDEGEE. With V trimmed by 4 bases and J by 8 bases, 7 bases remained unmatched. The CDR3 loop is CASSVGQGVGEKLFF. CDR3 sequence (DNA): TGTGCCAGCAGCGTGGGACAGGGGGTAGGAGAAAAACTGTTTTTT.

The chain is built from TRBV6-6 and TRBJ1-1; D is possibly TRBD1 (5 bases). The CDR3 totals 12 residues. V lost 2 bases and J lost 6, with 7 bases in between. Germline V gives CDR1 MNHNY, CDR2 SVGAGI (reference sequence). For the CDR3, the DNA is TGTGCCAGCAGTTACGGGACCTCTGAAGCTTTCTTT. Its translation is CASSYGTSEAFF.

The CDR3 DNA reads TGTGCCAGCAGCCCCTCGGGACAGATTTATTATAATTCACCCCTCCACTTT. This codes for CASSPSGQIYYNSPLHF. J is TRBJ1-6 and V is TRBV5-6; 7 nucleotides agree with TRBD1. V dropped 4 bases and J dropped 4; count of bases not matched to a gene: 11. Germline-derived CDR1 and CDR2 are SGHDT and YYEEEE. The CDR3 covers 17 residues.

V is TRBV7-9 and J is TRBJ2-7, with 11 bases that match TRBD1. Germline assignment: CDR1 SEHNR and CDR2 FQNEAQ (reference sequence). V gave up 1 base and J gave up 2 bases; unmatched junction bases: 1. This CDR3 comprises 15 residues. The CDR3 DNA reads TGTGCCAGCAGCTTAGGGACAGGGGGCCCCTACGAGCAGTACTTC. Amino acid sequence: CASSLGTGGPYEQYF.

This chain joins TRBV27 and TRBJ1-1; D not certain. The length of the CDR3 is 14 residues. Germline values: CDR1 MNHEY, CDR2 SMNVEV (reference sequence). V lost 3 bases and J 1 base, leaving 9 bases between the germline ends. The CDR3 sequence: CASSLGGGNTEAFF. CDR3 bases: TGTGCCAGCAGTTTGGGCGGTGGGAACACTGAAGCTTTCTTT.

The rearrangement uses TRBV14 and TRBJ1-2, with D possibly being TRBD1 (5 bases). This CDR3 region has 15 residues. Germline-derived CDR1 and CDR2 are SGHDN and FVKESK. The V gene lost 0 bases and the J gene lost 8 bases, with 16 bases spanning the gap. The CDR3 nucleotides read TGTGCCAGCAGCCAAGATCCAGGCAGGGTTGGAGGCTACACCTTC. This sequence encodes CASSQDPGRVGGYTF.

For the CDR3, the DNA is TGTGCCAGCAGCCGGAATGGAGTCGAGGTAGAGACCCAGTACTTC. Residues: CASSRNGVEVETQYF. V usage is TRBV7-2 and J usage is TRBJ2-5; D is unclear. CDR3 length: 15 residues. Germline CDR1 reads SGHTA; CDR2 reads FQGNSA. Trimming took 5 bases from V and 4 from J, leaving 17 bases between them.

V usage is TRBV27 and J usage is TRBJ1-2; D gene ambiguous. Looked up from germline, CDR1 is MNHEY and CDR2 is SMNVEV (reference sequence). The CDR3 length is 16 residues. The germline V and J ends were trimmed by 7 bases and 8 bases, with 26 bases remaining between them. The DNA for the CDR3 is TGTGCCAGCAAGGAGCGGAAGGGTGGGTCAATTGGGGGCTACACCTTC. It translates to CASKERKGGSIGGYTF.

The chain is built from TRBV6-2 or TRBV6-3 and TRBJ1-5, with D tentatively TRBD1 (6 bases). The length of the CDR3 is 15 residues. Trimming took off 2 bases at V and 2 bases at J, with 10 bases between the two ends. In germline, CDR1 is MNHEY, CDR2 SVGEGT. The CDR3 here is CASSYHRTGNQPQHF. The CDR3 nucleotides read TGTGCCAGCAGTTACCATCGGACAGGCAATCAGCCCCAGCATTTT.

V usage is TRBV3-1 (or the pseudogene TRBV3-2) and J usage is TRBJ2-5; D is perhaps TRBD2 (5 bases). Trimming left V 0 bases short and J 5 bases short, with 13 bases between. Germline V lookup: CDR1 LGHDT, CDR2 YNNKEL (reference sequence). There are 15 residues in the CDR3. CDR3 in DNA: TGTGCCAGCAGCCAAGATCGAATTAAGCGGGAGACCCAGTACTTC. It specifies CASSQDRIKRETQYF.

The chain combines TRBV5-4 with TRBJ2-3, with TRBD1 matching 10 bases. The ends lost 4 bases at V and 6 bases at J; junction bases unmatched: 5. Germline V gene sequence: CDR1 SGHNT, CDR2 YYREEE (reference sequence). The CDR3 contains 14 residues. The CDR3 protein is CASSEDRGLDTQYF. In nucleotides, the CDR3 is TGTGCCAGCAGCGAAGACAGGGGGCTGGATACGCAGTATTTT.

V and J are TRBV10-1 and TRBJ2-1; 7 bases map to TRBD2. The CDR3 is made up of 14 amino acids. The junction had 8 bases not matched to a gene; V was cut back by 6 bases and J by 6 bases. Germline loops: CDR1 WNHNN, CDR2 SYGVQD (reference sequence). The DNA of the CDR3 is TGCGCCAGCAGGACGCCGGGACTATTCAATGAGCAGTTCTTC. It yields the protein CASRTPGLFNEQFF.

The chain has TRBV6-2 or TRBV6-3 and TRBJ2-1; TRBD1 is a possible D gene (5 bases). CDR3 length: 14 amino acids. The germline CDR1 and CDR2 sequences are MNHEY and SVGEGT. Deletions cut 0 bases from V and 5 bases from J, with 8 bases between. The DNA of the CDR3 is TGTGCCAGCAGTTACTCTAGACAGAACAATGAGCAGTTCTTC. Its translation: CASSYSRQNNEQFF.

The V gene is TRBV29-1, the J gene TRBJ2-7, with TRBD2 as a possible D gene (7 bases). Germline CDR1 is SQVTM and CDR2 is ANQGSEA. CDR3 length: 16 amino acids. Trimming took off 0 bases at V and 3 bases at J, with 18 bases between the two ends. The CDR3 reads CSVEDTGEGGVYEQYF. In nucleotides, the CDR3 is TGCAGCGTTGAAGATACCGGGGAAGGGGGGGTCTACGAGCAGTACTTC.

The chain joins TRBV9 to TRBJ2-5; the D is unclear. Germline CDR1 is SGDLS and CDR2 is YYNGEE. V was cut by 0 bases and J by 5 bases, with 17 bases left in between. The CDR3 loop spans 16 amino acids. CDR3 sequence (DNA): TGTGCCAGCAGCGTAGAGTTTGGCGAAACGAGGGAGACCCAGTACTTC. Amino acid sequence: CASSVEFGETRETQYF.

This clone has only one observation. This chain joins TRBV15 and TRBJ1-5; D gene uncertain. CDR3 length: 15 amino acids. Germline V lookup: CDR1 LNHNV, CDR2 YYDKDF (reference sequence). The V end was cut by 0 bases, the J end by 3 bases, with 9 bases between. DNA for the CDR3: TGTGCCACCAGCAGAGATCGAGGCCACAATCAGCCCCAGCATTTT. It is translated as CATSRDRGHNQPQHF.

CDR3 sequence: CASSFYGIGQSTEAFF. The CDR3, as DNA: TGTGCCAGCAGCTTCTACGGGATCGGACAGTCGACTGAAGCTTTCTTT. The V gene is TRBV5-6, the J gene TRBJ1-1; the D gene is possibly TRBD1 (6 bases). V was shortened by 2 bases and J by 5 bases, with 19 bases between the two germline ends. The CDR3 runs to 16 residues. The germline V gene encodes CDR1 SGHDT and CDR2 YYEEEE.

The V gene is TRBV11-2, the J gene TRBJ2-1; D possibly corresponds to TRBD2 (6 bases). CDR3 size: 15 residues. V was trimmed by 1 base and J by 4 bases, leaving 11 bases between them. The germline CDR1 and CDR2 sequences are SGHAT and FQNNGV. The CDR3 DNA is TGTGCCAGCAGCTTAGCCGGGGGTTTTTACAATGAGCAGTTCTTC. Its translation is CASSLAGGFYNEQFF.

The gene calls are TRBV6-5 and TRBJ2-7; D perhaps matches TRBD1 (6 bases). The V gene lost 8 bases and the J gene lost 5 bases, with 13 bases spanning the gap. The CDR3 is 12 amino acids. Germline values: CDR1 MNHEY, CDR2 SVGAGI. CDR3 sequence (DNA): TGTGCCAGCCTCGGGACACCGGACGAGCAGTACTTC. It codes for CASLGTPDEQYF.

J is TRBJ2-3 and V is TRBV2, with D maybe TRBD1 (8 bases). Trimming left V 5 bases short and J 4 bases short, with 13 bases between. Germline lookup yields CDR1 SNHLY and CDR2 FYNNEI. The length of the CDR3 is 14 residues. The CDR3 loop reads CASSWTGRADTQYF. In nucleotides, the CDR3 is TGTGCCAGCAGTTGGACAGGGAGGGCAGATACGCAGTATTTT.